The 5 T cell receptor beta chains reported below all come from one sample, sequenced in a study of T cells after yellow fever vaccination. TCRdb used MiXCR to reprocess the 5' RACE reads, holding one entry per CDR3 protein. Here the sample spans 180,000 or so distinct CDR3 sequences, approximately 10% being singletons. The specimen comprised CD8+ T cells sorted from PBMCs, sampled 15 days after the yellow fever booster vaccination. The source of these receptors is a man younger than 35 who received the YFV17D yellow fever vaccine.

The chain recombines TRBV12-3 or TRBV12-4 with TRBJ2-7; 7 positions agree with TRBD2. The CDR3 has 12 residues. V shed 3 bases and J 6 bases; nucleotides not matched to a gene: 2. CDR3 region: CASSFGGVEQYV. The CDR3 region has the DNA TGTGCCAGCAGTTTTGGGGGGGTCGAGCAGTACGTC.

The chain uses TRBV6-6 and TRBJ2-2; 10 nucleotides align to TRBD1. CDR3 length: 14 amino acids. CDR1 and CDR2 (germline): MNHNY, SVGAGI (reference sequence). V lost 4 bases and J lost 4; bases outside the gene matches: 0. The CDR3 nucleotides are TGTGCCAGCAGTTGGACAGGGGGCACCGGGGAGCTGTTTTTT. Residues: CASSWTGGTGELFF.

There are many counts of this clonotype. V gene TRBV29-1 combines with J gene TRBJ2-5, with TRBD1 matching over 9 bases. The length of the CDR3 is 13 residues. CDR1 is SQVTM and CDR2 is ANQGSEA in the germline V gene. J was trimmed by 1 base and V by 5 bases; bases with no gene match: 2. CDR3 nucleotides: TGCAGCGTTCCGACAGGGGGCCAAGAGACCCAGTACTTC. Its protein product is CSVPTGGQETQYF.

This sequence joins TRBV7-8 and TRBJ2-1; possible D gene TRBD1, 7 bases. The CDR3 is made up of 17 amino acids. Trimming removed 3 bases at V and 5 bases at J, with 20 bases between. From germline, CDR1 is SGHVS and CDR2 FQNEAQ. CDR3 coding DNA: TGTGCCAGCAGCTTTAGAGGGGGGACAGCGAGAGACAATGAGCAGTTCTTC. The encoded protein is CASSFRGGTARDNEQFF.

This chain joins TRBV4-2 and TRBJ2-7; a weak D match, TRBD1 (6 bases). V gave up 2 bases and J gave up 2 bases, with 10 bases separating them. CDR3 length: 14 residues. From germline, CDR1 is LGHNA and CDR2 YNFKEQ. Written as DNA, the CDR3 is TGTGCCAGCAGCCAAATACAGGGAACCTACGAGCAGTACGTC. It codes for CASSQIQGTYEQYV.